This T cell receptor (beta chain) was captured by sequencing in a study of blood T cell repertoires in COVID-19. Generated by immunoSEQ multiplex PCR, the TCRdb table keeps only in-frame clones and is missing some. The sample carries about 210,000 clones, roughly 85% recorded once. What was sequenced was PBMCs or T cells enriched from blood (not recorded which). This TCR was sampled from a man aged 35 to 55 who had recovered from COVID-19.

The CDR3 region is CASSLELADEQFF. The CDR3 DNA is TGCGCCAGCAGCTTGGAACTAGCAGATGAGCAGTTCTTC. This chain connects TRBV5-1 to TRBJ2-1; tentatively, D is TRBD2 (6 bases). CDR1 and CDR2 (germline): SGHRS, YFSETQ. This CDR3 has 13 residues. Trimming removed 0 bases at V and 8 bases at J, with 9 bases between.